One T cell receptor beta chain is described in this entry. The antigen is not known. The data were taken from a study of a mutant IDH1 vaccine in newly diagnosed glioma. Broader study findings: The study observed vaccine-induced immune responses in approximately 93% of patients. No link was apparently found between pseudoprogression and changes in top peripheral T cell clonotypes.

Described time point: week 35, safety follow-up. Vaccine doses each comprised 300 ug of mutant IDH1 20-mer peptide, with topical imiquimod. Vaccinations, eight in total, occurred in weeks 1, 3, 5, 7, 11, 15, 19, 23. Every donor had a new WHO grade 3 or 4 astrocytoma that was IDH1-mutant, with loss of nuclear ATRX. TCRdb's table, derived via immunoSEQ multiplex PCR, lists solely in-frame clones and lacks some. The table lists tens of thousands of clones, 80% to 90% of them singletons. Trimming stripped 0 bases from V and 0 bases from J, with 7 bases between. Germline assignment: CDR1 SGHRS and CDR2 YFSETQ. The CDR3 loop spans 16 amino acids.

The genes are TRBV5-1 and TRBJ2-6; unclear D gene. The receptor's source is a middle-aged man with glioma. Specimen: PBMCs, collected from a glioma patient whose treatment included an IDH1 peptide vaccine. The CDR3 region has the DNA TGCGCCAGCAGCTTGGGGCAGTTCTCTGGGGCCAACGTCCTGACTTTC. Protein: CASSLGQFSGANVLTF.